One sample yielded the 12 T cell receptor beta chains listed below, sequenced in a study of blood T cell repertoires in COVID-19. Sequencing was performed with immunoSEQ multiplex PCR; in TCRdb, only in-frame clones are kept and a portion is missing. The table records roughly 27,000 clones, nearly 80% of them present only once. Sequences were obtained from peripheral blood. These receptors originate from a woman in her seventies with acute or convalescent COVID-19.

The rearrangement links TRBV30 to TRBJ2-1, with a weak D call TRBD2 (6 bases). With 5 bases removed from V and 7 bases from J, the gap between germline ends came to 15 bases. Germline-derived CDR1 and CDR2 are GTSNPN and SVGIG (reference sequence). The CDR3 consists of 13 residues. The CDR3: CAWGLQAGNEQFF. DNA for the CDR3: TGTGCCTGGGGACTCCAGGCGGGGAATGAGCAGTTCTTC.

This clone was detected only a few times. This sequence joins TRBV14 and TRBJ2-3; 8 bases are shared with TRBD2. V was clipped by 1 base and J by 1 base; unmatched bases: 4. The CDR3 consists of 16 residues. CDR1 and CDR2 (germline): SGHDN, FVKESK. The CDR3 region is CASSQVASGRTDTQYF. The CDR3 DNA reads as TGTGCCAGCAGCCAAGTGGCTAGCGGGCGCACAGATACGCAGTATTTT.

In its sample, this clone was seen a few times. The chain recombines TRBV15 with TRBJ1-6; TRBD1 matches 8 bases. This CDR3 is built from 16 residues. V gave up 0 bases and J gave up 6 bases; unmatched junction bases: 4. Germline V CDR1 and CDR2: LNHNV, YYDKDF (reference sequence). CDR3 amino acids: CATSRDLGQGNSPLHF. The CDR3 nucleotides read TGTGCCACCAGCAGAGATCTCGGACAGGGTAATTCACCCCTCCACTTT. The variable domain in full, completed from reference TRBV15 and TRBJ1-6, reads DAMVIQNPRYQVTQFGKPVTLSCSQTLNHNVMYWYQQKSSQAPKLLFHYYDKDFNNEADTPDNFQSRRPNTSFCFLDIRSPGLGDTAMYLCATSRDLGQGNSPLHFGNGTRLTVT.

This chain joins TRBV30 and TRBJ1-2; TRBD1 agrees at 7 bases. Per the germline V gene, CDR1 is GTSNPN and CDR2 is SVGIG (reference sequence). Germline trimming cut 5 bases from V and 2 bases from J; bases unmatched to any gene: 8. The CDR3 has 14 residues. The CDR3 reads CAWCSGTENYGYTF. The DNA of the CDR3 is TGTGCCTGGTGTTCCGGGACAGAGAACTATGGCTACACCTTC.

This clone was found once. The chain recombines TRBV15 with TRBJ2-5, with a possible D match to TRBD2 (6 bases). CDR1 and CDR2 from the germline V gene are LNHNV and YYDKDF (reference sequence). The V end lost 8 bases, the J end lost 6 bases, and 19 bases lay between the germline ends. This CDR3 has 14 residues. Here the CDR3 DNA reads TGTGCCACCGGGGTGGGGGGAATCGGGAAGACCCAGTACTTC. This encodes CATGVGGIGKTQYF. Full variable domain (remainder filled in from reference TRBV15 and TRBJ2-5): DAMVIQNPRYQVTQFGKPVTLSCSQTLNHNVMYWYQQKSSQAPKLLFHYYDKDFNNEADTPDNFQSRRPNTSFCFLDIRSPGLGDTAMYLCATGVGGIGKTQYFGPGTRLLVL.

The V call is TRBV5-1, the J call TRBJ2-7; maybe TRBD1 (5 bases). Germline-derived CDR1 and CDR2 are SGHRS and YFSETQ. Between the trimmed V and J ends, which lost 0 bases and 6 bases, there was a span of 16 bases. The CDR3 consists of 15 residues. CDR3 bases: TGCGCCAGCAGCTTGGCCCCTGAGGTGGGGCCCGAGCAGTACTTC. This gives the protein CASSLAPEVGPEQYF.

This clone was seen more than once but under ten times. The chain links TRBV11-3 to TRBJ2-3; 7 nucleotides agree with TRBD2. Germline CDR1 and CDR2: SGHNT and YENEEA. V shed 4 bases and J 1 base; nucleotides not matched to a gene: 5. The CDR3 covers 15 residues. The CDR3 loop reads CASSSGGLGTDTQYF. CDR3 in DNA: TGTGCCAGCAGCTCAGGAGGACTAGGCACAGATACGCAGTATTTT.

This chain connects TRBV30 to TRBJ1-2; TRBD1 matches 10 bases. Germline values: CDR1 GTSNPN, CDR2 SVGIG (reference sequence). The J segment lost 8 bases and the V segment lost 4 bases, leaving 13 bases of the junction unmatched. This CDR3 comprises 15 residues. CDR3 region: CAWIKLTGGVDGYTF. The CDR3 bases are TGTGCCTGGATTAAACTGACAGGGGGCGTTGACGGCTACACCTTC.

The chain carries TRBV18 and TRBJ2-3, with TRBD1 identical over 9 bases. V shed 5 bases and J 4 bases; nucleotides not matched to a gene: 1. The CDR3 contains 13 residues. Per the germline V gene, CDR1 is KGHSH and CDR2 is LQKENI. CDR3 sequence reads: CASSRQGADTQYF. The CDR3 coding sequence is TGTGCCAGCTCAAGACAGGGGGCAGATACGCAGTATTTT.

The chain links TRBV7-9 to TRBJ2-3; TRBD2 matches at 7 bases. This CDR3 spans 15 amino acids. The V and J ends lost 0 bases and 5 bases, in that order; junction bases with no gene match: 5. Germline V gene sequence: CDR1 SEHNR, CDR2 FQNEAQ (reference sequence). Written as DNA, the CDR3 is TGTGCCAGCAGCTTAGCGGCGGGAGAGGTAGATACGCAGTATTTT. It yields the protein CASSLAAGEVDTQYF.

This chain connects TRBV6-4 to TRBJ1-4; 7 bases align to TRBD1. CDR3 size: 17 residues. The germline gives CDR1 MRHNA, CDR2 SNTAGT. The junction had 10 bases not matched to a gene; V was cut back by 1 base and J by 5 bases. The CDR3 sequence is CASSDLGQSSMNEKLFF. CDR3 in DNA: TGTGCCAGCAGTGACTTGGGACAGTCTAGTATGAATGAAAAACTGTTTTTT.

To note about this clone: Mismatch with germline at one junction end may stem from a read error. This chain connects TRBV7-7 to TRBJ2-3; the match to TRBD2 covers 11 bases. The germline CDR1 and CDR2 sequences are SSHAT and FNYEAQ (reference sequence). CDR3 length: 14 amino acids. As DNA, the CDR3 is TGTGCTAGCAGCTTAGCGGGAGGGGGAGATACGCAGTATTTT. Its protein is CASSLAGGGDTQYF.